These 2 T cell receptor beta chains came from one sample sequenced in a study of identifying expanded T cells in peripheral blood (dated by TCRdb to between 2018 and 2021). Library construction relied on the immunoSEQ multiplex PCR assay. Imported from immuneACCESS, the table was reduced by TCRdb to in-frame sequences with V and J called. These copies leave out some clones; in studies compared against another copy, an unresolved V gene accounts for under half, and the cause of the remainder is not known. The table for this sample lists roughly 100,000 clones; about 88% of them were counted only once. Jointly, the top ten make up approximately 3.9% of the sample. Sequencing was performed on blood. The receptors derive from a person aged 18-69 years in good health.

In its sample, this clone was seen once. The genes are TRBV7-6 and TRBJ2-1, with TRBD2 matching 7 bases. The CDR3 runs to 17 residues. The J segment lost 0 bases and the V segment lost 1 base, leaving 6 bases of the junction unmatched. CDR1 and CDR2 (germline): SGHVS, FNYEAQ. CDR3 sequence reads: CASSLGLAESSYNEQFF. The CDR3 bases are TGTGCCAGCAGCTTAGGGCTAGCGGAGAGCTCCTACAATGAGCAGTTCTTC.

This sequence joins TRBV28 and TRBJ1-4; the D gene is possibly TRBD1 (6 bases). The V gene's germline CDR1 is MDHEN and CDR2 SYDVKM. The V end was cut by 4 bases, the J end by 8 bases, with 14 bases between. There are 14 residues in the CDR3. CDR3 amino acids: CASSWGGQREKLFF. The DNA of the CDR3 is TGTGCCAGCAGTTGGGGGGGGCAAAGGGAAAAACTGTTTTTT. Full variable domain (remainder filled in from reference TRBV28 and TRBJ1-4): DVKVTQSSRYLVKRTGEKVFLECVQDMDHENMFWYRQDPGLGLRLIYFSYDVKMKEKGDIPEGYSVSREKKERFSLILESASTNQTSMYLCASSWGGQREKLFFGSGTQLSVL.